This TCR beta chain stems from a study of response to subunit inactivated influenza vaccine (dated 2018 in TCRdb). Study-wide context: The study used deep quantitative T cell receptor repertoire profiling to track responses to a trivalent subunit inactivated influenza vaccine.

The CDR3 goes from the cysteine to the phenylalanine over 14 residues. Just the 42-base CDR3 DNA is kept, in frame starting at base 1. CDR1 and CDR2 (SGHRS, YFSETQ) derive from the germline V gene. V and J are trimmed by 0 bases and 5 bases, and the gene matches miss 4 bases of the junction. The library was built by means of RT-PCR. Sequencing used an Illumina HiSeq 2500. TCRdb took the public reads, trimmed them with fastp at Q25, ran MiXCR for clone calling and kept in-frame beta chains. CDR3 protein duplicates are merged, each entry listing the most common genes and DNA. A total of 450,000 to 550,000 distinct CDR3 sequences appear in this sample, about 25% of them only once. The leading ten clones occupy about 1.9% of the sample. Turning to this clonotype: This receptor's antigen is unknown. It has no much larger one-base neighbor in the sample; base qualities were not kept.

Broad study findings and their caveats: It was suggested by the authors that each seasonal influenza vaccination may recruit only a limited number of new T cells.

The rearranged chain carries TRBV5-1 and TRBJ1-2; 7 bases in between match TRBD1. This specimen was CD4+ T cells sorted from PBMCs, taken less than 6 days after vaccination. This TCR was recovered from a man between 50 and 59 years old who received an inactivated influenza vaccine. Donor details come from another sample of the same person, matched by shared clones. The CDR3 region has the sequence CASSLEGQRYGYTF. The base sequence is TGCGCCAGCAGCTTGGAGGGACAGAGATATGGCTACACCTTC. The full variable domain, completed from the reference TRBV5-1 and TRBJ1-2 proteins outside the CDR3, reads KAGVTQTPRYLIKTRGQQVTLSCSPISGHRSVSWYQQTPGQGLQFLFEYFSETQRNKGNFPGRFSGRQFSNSRSEMNVSTLELGDSALYLCASSLEGQRYGYTFGSGTRLTVV.